This T cell receptor beta chain was found in a study of T cell repertoires in cytomegalovirus infection. Study findings and constraints: There were HLA-C-restricted CMV-specific TCR beta clonotypes dominating the ex vivo response.

A note on this clonotype: Its antigen is unidentified.

Germline V CDR1 and CDR2: SQVTM, ANQGSEA. CDR3 length: 12 residues. The V end was cut by 4 bases, the J end by 9 bases, with 13 bases between. TCRdb independently ran MiXCR on the reads; one entry per CDR3 protein. The sample lists about 570,000 distinct CDR3 sequences, around 40% occurring once. The chain is built from TRBV29-1 and TRBJ2-1; either TRBD1 or TRBD2 may fit D (6 bases each). Here the sequenced sample was cultured PBMCs, taken from culture after CMV antigen stimulation. The TCR comes from a human donor in good health (CMV status not recorded). Some clones in this sample may be carry-over from other donors' samples. The DNA of the CDR3 is TGCAGCGTTGGAAGGGGGGATGGTGAGCAGTTCTTC. This encodes CSVGRGDGEQFF.